These 15 T cell receptor beta chains share one sample of origin, sequenced in a study of Tregs in tolerant kidney transplant recipients. Data came from immunoSEQ multiplex PCR; TCRdb stores just in-frame clones and leaves some out. The sample yields under 300,000 clones, approximately 83% seen once. The sequencing input was CD4+ T cells from blood. These receptors originate from a human donor in good health.

The chain has TRBV6-5 and TRBJ1-1; the D gene is possibly TRBD1 (5 bases). The germline V gene encodes CDR1 MNHEY and CDR2 SVGAGI. This CDR3 region has 14 residues. V gave up 2 bases and J gave up 1 base, with 8 bases separating them. CDR3 residues: CASSYNRPNTEAFF. CDR3 nucleotide sequence: TGTGCCAGCAGTTACAACAGGCCGAACACTGAAGCTTTCTTT.

This clone has just one count. CDR3 residues: CASSPPDRWTGELFF. For the CDR3, the DNA is TGTGCCAGTAGTCCCCCGGACAGGTGGACCGGGGAGCTGTTTTTT. This rearrangement joins TRBV19 to TRBJ2-2; 7 bases agree with TRBD1. The V segment lost 5 bases and the J segment 5 bases; nucleotides outside the gene matches: 8. There are 15 residues in the CDR3. Germline V CDR1 and CDR2: LNHDA, SQIVND (reference sequence).

This sequence joins TRBV5-1 and TRBJ1-2, with a tentative D call TRBD1 (6 bases). Trimming pared 2 bases from V and 0 bases from J, leaving 8 bases between. Germline-derived CDR1 and CDR2 are SGHRS and YFSETQ. CDR3 length: 14 amino acids. Here the CDR3 DNA reads TGCGCCAGCAGCTTAGGGGGTTCTAACTATGGCTACACCTTC. Amino acids: CASSLGGSNYGYTF. Using reference TRBV5-1 and TRBJ1-2 for the parts outside the CDR3, the full variable domain is KAGVTQTPRYLIKTRGQQVTLSCSPISGHRSVSWYQQTPGQGLQFLFEYFSETQRNKGNFPGRFSGRQFSNSRSEMNVSTLELGDSALYLCASSLGGSNYGYTFGSGTRLTVV.

This clone was seen only a few times. The rearrangement joins TRBV5-6 to TRBJ2-1; D unclear. V was pared by 0 bases and J by 9 bases, with 13 bases between. CDR3 size: 14 residues. CDR1 is SGHDT, CDR2 YYEEEE, per germline. Here the CDR3 DNA reads TGTGCCAGCAGCTTGGTCGGCGAGTCGGGTGAGCAGTTCTTC. It specifies CASSLVGESGEQFF.

This chain uses TRBV6-1 with TRBJ2-7; TRBD2 aligns across 12 bases. Unmatched junction bases numbered 11, after V lost 7 bases and J lost 7 bases. Germline V gives CDR1 MNHNS, CDR2 SASEGT. The CDR3 spans 15 residues. The DNA of the CDR3 is TGTGCCAGCATTAACCCTAGCGGGGGGGCCGGGGAGCAGTACTTC. Translation: CASINPSGGAGEQYF.

V gene TRBV18 combines with J gene TRBJ2-2; D perhaps matches TRBD2 (6 bases). Deletions cut 5 bases from V and 5 bases from J, with 15 bases between. The germline CDR1 and CDR2 sequences are KGHSH and LQKENI. CDR3 length: 15 residues. The CDR3: CASSEVEGSTGELFF. The DNA of the CDR3 is TGTGCCAGCTCAGAGGTGGAGGGAAGTACCGGGGAGCTGTTTTTT.

The table lists this clone with a count of one. This rearrangement joins TRBV5-4 to TRBJ2-7; 8 bases are shared with TRBD1. This CDR3 spans 16 amino acids. Germline-derived CDR1 and CDR2 are SGHNT and YYREEE (reference sequence). With 0 bases clipped from V and 2 bases from J, the junction kept 7 bases outside the gene matches. The CDR3 DNA reads as TGTGCCAGCAGCTTGGGGGGGACAGGTTTAACCTACGAGCAGTACTTC. Its protein is CASSLGGTGLTYEQYF.

CDR3 DNA: TGTGCCAGCTCACCACCGGACAGTCTAGCCAAAAACATTCAGTACTTC. As protein: CASSPPDSLAKNIQYF. The rearrangement links TRBV18 to TRBJ2-4; weak D call: TRBD1 (6 bases). The CDR3 covers 16 residues. Trimming shortened V by 0 bases and J by 0 bases, and 9 bases separated the two germline ends. Germline lookup yields CDR1 KGHSH and CDR2 LQKENI.

This chain connects TRBV19 to TRBJ2-7; 10 nucleotides align to TRBD1. This CDR3 contains 14 residues. Germline values: CDR1 LNHDA, CDR2 SQIVND (reference sequence). J gave up 3 bases and V 6 bases, and 5 bases lay outside the gene matches. The CDR3 reads CASSRTGGHYEQYF. CDR3 coding DNA: TGTGCCAGTAGCCGGACAGGGGGACACTACGAGCAGTACTTC.

V gene TRBV6-5 combines with J gene TRBJ2-7; D gene ambiguous. This CDR3 region has 15 residues. V was shortened by 2 bases and J by 3 bases, with 14 bases between the two germline ends. The germline gives CDR1 MNHEY, CDR2 SVGAGI. CDR3 amino acids: CASSYRAGMGYEQYF. CDR3 coding DNA: TGTGCCAGCAGTTACCGGGCCGGCATGGGCTACGAGCAGTACTTC.

This sequence joins TRBV7-9 and TRBJ2-2; TRBD1 or TRBD2 may be the D gene (5 bases each). The V gene's germline CDR1 is SEHNR and CDR2 FQNEAQ (reference sequence). Between the trimmed V and J ends, which lost 4 bases and 0 bases, there was a span of 12 bases. The CDR3 consists of 16 residues. This chain's CDR3 is CASSSVGAPNTGELFF. For the CDR3, the DNA is TGTGCCAGCAGCTCGGTCGGGGCACCGAACACCGGGGAGCTGTTTTTT.

The chain is built from TRBV5-1 and TRBJ1-2; D is ambiguous. Per the germline V gene, CDR1 is SGHRS and CDR2 is YFSETQ. This CDR3 is built from 12 residues. V was pared by 1 base and J by 2 bases, with 3 bases between. The CDR3 bases are TGCGCCAGCAGCTTGCCCAACTATGGCTACACCTTC. Translating gives CASSLPNYGYTF.

The V gene is TRBV30, the J gene TRBJ1-2; D not certain. This CDR3 spans 16 amino acids. CDR1 is GTSNPN and CDR2 is SVGIG in the germline V gene (reference sequence). V was cut by 0 bases and J by 2 bases, with 16 bases left in between. The CDR3 nucleotides read TGTGCCTGGAGTGTATTAGGGAACCCGGGGAACTATGGCTACACCTTC. This encodes CAWSVLGNPGNYGYTF.

J is TRBJ1-1 and V is TRBV9; D gene unclear. With 0 bases removed from V and 0 bases from J, the gap between germline ends came to 9 bases. The CDR3 spans 15 residues. The germline V gene encodes CDR1 SGDLS and CDR2 YYNGEE. In DNA, the CDR3 is TGTGCCAGCAGCGTAGCGGGATTCATGAACACTGAAGCTTTCTTT. This encodes CASSVAGFMNTEAFF.

This clone was detected a few times. The rearrangement uses TRBV9 and TRBJ2-3; TRBD2 matches 7 bases. The V segment lost 3 bases and the J segment 3 bases; nucleotides outside the gene matches: 16. The CDR3 is made up of 18 amino acids. Looked up from germline, CDR1 is SGDLS and CDR2 is YYNGEE. The chain's CDR3 is CASSAPRVAGMGTDTQYF. DNA for the CDR3: TGTGCCAGCAGCGCACCCCGTGTAGCGGGCATGGGAACAGATACGCAGTATTTT.